This record looks at one TCR beta chain sequence and its context. The antigen is undetermined. The record originates from a study of vaccination effects on CD4 cells after COVID-19. Findings of the study overall: In convalescents, spike-reactive clones (those seen post-vaccine) were mainly new vaccine-induced clones. At late timepoints after vaccination, vaccine- and infection-induced clones shrank markedly.

The data were produced by immunoSEQ multiplex PCR, yet TCRdb's version contains in-frame clones alone and is incomplete. The data contain 15,000 to 20,000 clones, over 65% of them singletons. This CDR3 spans 15 amino acids. J was trimmed by 5 bases and V by 2 bases; bases with no gene match: 6. The germline V gene has CDR1 SGHTA and CDR2 FQGNSA. The ViraFEST assay expanded antigen-specific CD4+ T cells with viral peptide pools before sequencing. Following a roughly 11-day culture, CD4+ T cells were purified. The person had a PCR-confirmed SARS-CoV-2 infection during March to December 2020. Participants were given two doses of BNT162b2 or mRNA-1273 vaccine. Supplemented with around 9.8 IU/ml IL-2 and 10 ug/ml peptides, two million PBMC per well were kept in culture. Cultures had half their medium replaced with IL-2 medium on days 3 and 7.

Sample: CD4+ T cells from PBMCs cultured with SARS-CoV-2 spike peptides, taken after COVID-19 vaccination. This clonotype was obtained from a human donor who had a prior SARS-CoV-2 infection. The chain links TRBV7-2 to TRBJ2-1, with TRBD2 matching 7 bases. In DNA, the CDR3 is TGTGCCAGCAGCTTATTTCTAGCGGTGGACAATGAGCAGTTCTTC. It is translated as CASSLFLAVDNEQFF. Full variable domain (rest looked up from reference TRBV7-2 and TRBJ2-1): GAGVSQSPSNKVTEKGKDVELRCDPISGHTALYWYRQSLGQGLEFLIYFQGNSAPDKSGLPSDRFSAERTGGSVSTLTIQRTQQEDSAVYLCASSLFLAVDNEQFFGPGTRLTVL.